This TCR beta chain came from a study of blood T cell repertoires in COVID-19. Overall study context: Sample material is recorded as cDNA or gDNA derived from T cells, B-cell-depleted T cells, or PBMCs.

Study members were between 18 and 89 years old and lived in 25 or so US regions. Cohorts were based on clinical histories the participants reported. Participants in the exposed group had met a COVID-19 case in the 2 weeks before joining the study. Sequencing was performed with immunoSEQ multiplex PCR; in TCRdb, only in-frame clones are kept and a portion is missing. In the table there are roughly 150,000 clones, roughly four fifths of which are singletons. The V segment lost 2 bases and the J segment 7 bases; nucleotides outside the gene matches: 7. From germline, CDR1 is SGHAT and CDR2 FQNNGV. The CDR3 is 14 residues long.

This chain joins TRBV11-2 and TRBJ2-7; 8 bases align to TRBD1. This clonotype was sampled from a woman aged 18-30 years who had been exposed to COVID-19. Sequenced material: PBMCs or T cells enriched from blood (not recorded which). The CDR3 nucleotides are TGTGCCAGCAGCTTACGCCGGGACAGGCTTGAGCAGTACTTC. Amino acids: CASSLRRDRLEQYF.